The 3 T cell receptor beta chains reported below all come from one sample, sequenced in a study of beta chain features in type 1 diabetes. Study results and caveats: Type 1 diabetes patients had TCRB CDR3s that were shorter (moderately but significantly so) in all four CD4+ subsets.

Expressed TCRB transcripts were sequenced because the isolated RNA had all been reverse transcribed beforehand. Sequencing was performed with immunoSEQ multiplex PCR; in TCRdb, only in-frame clones are kept and a portion is missing. The table records 160,000 or so clones, approximately 9.1% of them present only once. No antigen has been identified for these receptors. The source material was central memory CD4+ T cells from blood. The receptors were sampled from a woman aged 25 to 39 with type 1 diabetes.

The CDR3 sequence: CASSLIGTGLFGYTF. CDR3 coding DNA: TGTGCCAGCAGCTTAATTGGGACAGGTCTATTCGGCTACACCTTC. J is TRBJ1-2 and V is TRBV7-2, with 8 positions matching TRBD1. The junction had 10 bases not matched to a gene; V was cut back by 2 bases and J by 8 bases. Looked up from germline, CDR1 is SGHTA and CDR2 is FQGNSA. This CDR3 has 15 amino acids. The full variable domain, rest sourced from reference TRBV7-2 and TRBJ1-2, is GAGVSQSPSNKVTEKGKDVELRCDPISGHTALYWYRQSLGQGLEFLIYFQGNSAPDKSGLPSDRFSAERTGGSVSTLTIQRTQQEDSAVYLCASSLIGTGLFGYTFGSGTRLTVV.

This chain uses TRBV6-5 with TRBJ2-5; 11 bases are a match to TRBD2. The CDR3 sequence is 14 residues long. Germline V CDR1 and CDR2: MNHEY, SVGAGI. With 4 bases clipped from V and 11 bases from J, the junction kept 9 bases outside the gene matches. CDR3 sequence reads: CASSSLTSGTEQYF. The DNA of the CDR3 is TGTGCCAGCAGTTCCTTGACTAGCGGGACTGAGCAGTACTTC.

The chain links TRBV6-1 to TRBJ1-1; the D is unclear. Trimming took off 6 bases at V and 0 bases at J, with 8 bases between the two ends. From germline, CDR1 is MNHNS and CDR2 SASEGT. CDR3 size: 13 residues. The CDR3 protein is CASSATLNTEAFF. CDR3 DNA: TGTGCCAGCAGCGCAACTCTGAACACTGAAGCTTTCTTT.